Reported below is one T cell receptor (beta chain). Antigen unknown. The sample comes from a study of T cell responses to AZD1222 COVID-19 vaccine. Turning to the study itself: Combined were second doses at about 4 or about 12 weeks. Study findings and constraints: Sampling that yielded the repertoires occurred only after the peak T cell response. The number of AZD1222 recipients seropositive at baseline was only 5 to 7.

The germline V gene encodes CDR1 MDHEN and CDR2 SYDVKM. This CDR3 has 19 amino acids. V lost 5 bases to trimming and J lost 0 bases; unmatched junction nucleotides: 16. Clones were read by immunoSEQ multiplex PCR, and TCRdb kept only the in-frame ones, dropping some. The sample has some 90,000 clones; approximately 88% are singletons. Sample: peripheral blood, taken on day 0 of AZD1222 vaccination. The J gene is TRBJ1-5, the V gene TRBV28; 7 bases are a match to TRBD1. The sequence came from an adult in good health. The CDR3 DNA reads as TGTGCCAGCAGTACTATCCTTGGAACAGGGGCAAATAGCAATCAGCCCCAGCATTTT. Its protein product is CASSTILGTGANSNQPQHF.